The 19 T cell receptor beta chains listed next were all sequenced from one sample in a study of post-analysis software for immune sequencing data (dated by TCRdb to between 2014 and 2017). General conclusions and limits of the study: Roughly 5 TRBV segments, including TRBV5-6, TRBV5-1 and TRBV20-1, were significantly more frequent in patients than controls.

The protocol used for the library was PCR. Sequencing took place on an Illumina HiSeq 2500. Unique molecular identifiers were incorporated into TCR beta cDNA libraries to reduce PCR and sequencing biases. In TCRdb, the public reads were trimmed at Q25 with fastp and aligned with MiXCR, with productive beta chains retained. CDR3 protein sequences are deduplicated, and each keeps its most common genes and DNA. The sample table holds about 620,000 distinct CDR3 sequences, of which roughly two fifths were seen once. The ten largest clonotypes hold roughly 1.8% of the sample. These receptors are not linked to any known antigen. Sequenced input: blood. These receptor sequences come from a girl between 10 and 17 years old with multiple sclerosis.

This clonotype was seen more than once but under ten times. The rearrangement uses TRBV20-1 and TRBJ2-4; tentative D call: TRBD1 (6 bases). The J call may be in error: the DNA end matches TRBJ2-7 better. This CDR3 region has 15 residues. Germline V lookup: CDR1 DFQATT, CDR2 SNEGSKA (reference sequence). This CDR3 reads CSARDPVRGTYEQYF. CDR3 nucleotides: TGCAGTGCTAGAGATCCGGTCAGGGGAACCTACGAGCAGTACTTC.

This clonotype was observed a handful of times. The rearrangement links TRBV5-1 to TRBJ2-3; 7 nucleotides match TRBD2. The V and J ends lost 1 base and 1 base, in that order; junction bases with no gene match: 6. Germline loops: CDR1 SGHRS, CDR2 YFSETQ. CDR3 length: 16 amino acids. CDR3 residues: CASSLNLAGGTDTQYF. The CDR3 nucleotides read TGCGCCAGCAGCTTGAACCTTGCGGGAGGCACAGATACGCAGTATTTT. The full variable domain, in which reference TRBV5-1 and TRBJ2-3 provide the parts outside the CDR3, is KAGVTQTPRYLIKTRGQQVTLSCSPISGHRSVSWYQQTPGQGLQFLFEYFSETQRNKGNFPGRFSGRQFSNSRSEMNVSTLELGDSALYLCASSLNLAGGTDTQYFGPGTRLTVL.

The chain has TRBV28 and TRBJ2-5; D not resolved. The V and J ends lost 5 bases and 5 bases respectively, with 12 bases between them. This CDR3 spans 13 amino acids. From germline, CDR1 is MDHEN and CDR2 SYDVKM. The DNA of the CDR3 is TGTGCCAGCAGTAGGCGCGTTACCGAGACCCAGTACTTC. Translating it yields CASSRRVTETQYF. The full variable domain, its missing parts supplied by reference TRBV28 and TRBJ2-5, is DVKVTQSSRYLVKRTGEKVFLECVQDMDHENMFWYRQDPGLGLRLIYFSYDVKMKEKGDIPEGYSVSREKKERFSLILESASTNQTSMYLCASSRRVTETQYFGPGTRLLVL.

This clonotype came up once. The genes are TRBV4-2 and TRBJ2-1; 7 nucleotides align to TRBD2. The germline gives CDR1 LGHNA, CDR2 YNFKEQ. The CDR3 runs to 16 residues. The V and J ends lost 0 bases and 1 base, in that order; junction bases with no gene match: 3. CDR3 nucleotide sequence: TGTGCCAGCAGCCAAGATCGGACTAGTTCCTACAATGAGCAGTTCTTC. It is translated as CASSQDRTSSYNEQFF.

This sequence joins TRBV5-1 and TRBJ1-1; TRBD1 is a possible D gene (6 bases). Germline assignment: CDR1 SGHRS and CDR2 YFSETQ. Trimming took 0 bases from V and 6 from J, leaving 6 bases between them. This CDR3 is built from 12 residues. CDR3 in amino acids: CASSLEGAEAFF. As DNA, the CDR3 is TGCGCCAGCAGCTTGGAGGGGGCTGAAGCTTTCTTT.

The chain uses TRBV10-3 and TRBJ2-7; unclear D gene. This CDR3 spans 14 amino acids. The V and J ends lost 5 bases and 2 bases respectively, with 13 bases between them. The germline gives CDR1 ENHRY, CDR2 SYGVKD. The CDR3 spells CAISRALGPYEQYF. CDR3 in DNA: TGTGCCATCAGTCGGGCGTTGGGTCCCTACGAGCAGTACTTC.

The chain combines TRBV7-2 with TRBJ2-7, with D hard to call. V was clipped by 3 bases and J by 0 bases, with 6 bases between them. There are 13 residues in the CDR3. Germline values: CDR1 SGHTA, CDR2 FQGNSA. The DNA for the CDR3 is TGTGCCAGCAGCTTGTGGAGCTCCTACGAGCAGTACTTC. Translation gives CASSLWSSYEQYF.

The table lists this clonotype with a few counts. CDR3 sequence (DNA): TGTGCCAGCAGCTCAGCTGACAGGGGGTGGACTGAAGCTTTCTTT. The encoded protein is CASSSADRGWTEAFF. This chain links TRBV13 with TRBJ1-1, with TRBD1 identical over 9 bases. V trimming: 4 bases; J trimming: 5 bases; junction bases outside the gene matches: 8. CDR3 length: 15 amino acids. Per the germline V gene, CDR1 is PRHDT and CDR2 is FYEKMQ (reference sequence).

The chain has TRBV5-1 and TRBJ2-3, with 10 bases that match TRBD2. This CDR3 contains 17 residues. CDR1 and CDR2 from the germline V gene are SGHRS and YFSETQ. V gave up 3 bases and J gave up 2 bases; unmatched junction bases: 9. The chain's CDR3 is CASSSTVSGGYTDTQYF. The CDR3 DNA is TGCGCCAGCAGCTCCACCGTTAGCGGGGGGTACACAGATACGCAGTATTTT. The full variable domain, completed using reference TRBV5-1 and TRBJ2-3, is KAGVTQTPRYLIKTRGQQVTLSCSPISGHRSVSWYQQTPGQGLQFLFEYFSETQRNKGNFPGRFSGRQFSNSRSEMNVSTLELGDSALYLCASSSTVSGGYTDTQYFGPGTRLTVL.

V gene TRBV3-1 combines with J gene TRBJ2-7; no definite D call. CDR1 LGHDT and CDR2 YNNKEL come from the germline V gene (reference sequence). The CDR3 has 15 amino acids. Trimming cost V 0 bases and J 2 bases, with 11 bases left between them. CDR3 bases: TGTGCCAGCAGCCAAGAGGTGAACTCCCCCTACGAGCAGTACTTC. Translated: CASSQEVNSPYEQYF.

The chain uses TRBV5-5 and TRBJ2-3; 8 bases match TRBD2. The CDR3 is 16 residues long. Germline V gene lookup returns CDR1 SGHKS and CDR2 YYEKEE (reference sequence). The V and J ends lost 4 bases and 0 bases, in that order; junction bases with no gene match: 7. CDR3 amino acids: CASSPPGLASTDTQYF. CDR3 DNA: TGTGCCAGCAGCCCACCCGGACTAGCTAGCACAGATACGCAGTATTTT.

This chain uses TRBV12-3 or TRBV12-4 with TRBJ1-2; D is uncertain. The CDR3 consists of 19 residues. The V end was cut by 1 base, the J end by 4 bases, with 25 bases between. The CDR3 sequence is CASSLGPYLGDALPYGYTF. The CDR3 coding sequence is TGTGCCAGCAGTTTAGGCCCTTATCTGGGCGACGCCCTCCCCTATGGCTACACCTTC.

The chain joins TRBV5-1 to TRBJ2-3; D unclear. Germline V gene lookup returns CDR1 SGHRS and CDR2 YFSETQ. V was cut by 6 bases and J by 5 bases, with 7 bases left in between. This CDR3 has 11 amino acids. The chain's CDR3 is CASIEQDTQYF. Here the CDR3 DNA reads TGCGCCAGCATCGAGCAAGATACGCAGTATTTT.

In this sample, this clonotype turned up once. V is TRBV6-1 and J is TRBJ2-3; D perhaps matches TRBD1 (6 bases). The CDR3 length is 19 residues. Deletions cut 2 bases from V and 1 base from J, with 22 bases between. Germline V gene data show CDR1 as MNHNS and CDR2 as SASEGT. The CDR3 region is CASSELGTSLSGRTDTQYF. The CDR3 region has the DNA TGTGCCAGCAGTGAACTCGGGACATCGCTGAGCGGCCGCACAGATACGCAGTATTTT.

The chain employs TRBV7-2 and TRBJ2-4, with 8 bases lining up with TRBD1. The end of the DNA fits TRBJ2-7 better, so the J call may be wrong. The CDR3 consists of 14 residues. In germline, CDR1 is SGHTA, CDR2 FQGNSA. CDR3 DNA sequence: TGTGCCAGCAGCCCACAGGGGGAAAACTACGAGCAGTACTTC. Its translation is CASSPQGENYEQYF.

The V call is TRBV4-2, the J call TRBJ2-1, with 7 bases that match TRBD2. The CDR3 sequence is 17 residues long. J lost 3 bases, V lost 1 base, and 9 bases had no gene match. From germline, CDR1 is LGHNA and CDR2 YNFKEQ. The CDR3 DNA reads as TGTGCCAGCAGCCAAGGAATGGCGGGAGTAGGCTACAATGAGCAGTTCTTC. Translation: CASSQGMAGVGYNEQFF.

The J gene is TRBJ2-1, the V gene TRBV5-1; D may be TRBD1 or TRBD2 (5 bases each). The CDR3 spans 14 residues. V shed 5 bases and J shed 7 bases, with 16 bases lying between them. The germline V gene has CDR1 SGHRS and CDR2 YFSETQ. CDR3 protein: CASRTRGRENEQFF. CDR3 bases: TGCGCCAGCAGAACTAGGGGCAGGGAAAATGAGCAGTTCTTC.

The genes are TRBV10-3 and TRBJ2-7; a weak D match, TRBD1 (5 bases). Germline CDR1 ENHRY, CDR2 SYGVKD. The CDR3 covers 14 residues. V dropped 6 bases and J dropped 5 bases, with 17 bases sitting between them. This chain's CDR3 is CAIRPSQGTDEQYF. As DNA, the CDR3 is TGTGCCATCAGGCCGTCGCAGGGTACCGACGAGCAGTACTTC.

The V call is TRBV4-1, the J call TRBJ2-1, with a possible D match to TRBD1 (6 bases). Germline values: CDR1 MGHRA, CDR2 YSYEKL. This CDR3 has 14 amino acids. The V end lost 0 bases, the J end lost 9 bases, and 12 bases lay between the germline ends. The CDR3 DNA follows: TGCGCCAGCAGCCAAGATACAGGGCGCATTGAGCAGTTCTTC. As protein: CASSQDTGRIEQFF.